The T cell receptor (beta chain) under discussion was sequenced for a study of control samples from healthy donors and cancer patients. The table came from immunoSEQ multiplex PCR; TCRdb's copy has only in-frame clones and leaves some out. The sample contains around 70,000 clones, 65% to 85% of which appear only once. This CDR3 contains 11 residues. The germline V gene encodes CDR1 DFQATT and CDR2 SNEGSKA (reference sequence). Trimming cost V 5 bases and J 1 base, with 5 bases left between them. This TCR was sampled from a man aged 55-75 years in good health. Sequencing was done on a sample of blood. V gene TRBV20-1 combines with J gene TRBJ1-1; D might be TRBD1 (5 bases). The CDR3 DNA reads as TGCAGTGCTCAGGGGAACACTGAAGCTTTCTTT. It codes for CSAQGNTEAFF.